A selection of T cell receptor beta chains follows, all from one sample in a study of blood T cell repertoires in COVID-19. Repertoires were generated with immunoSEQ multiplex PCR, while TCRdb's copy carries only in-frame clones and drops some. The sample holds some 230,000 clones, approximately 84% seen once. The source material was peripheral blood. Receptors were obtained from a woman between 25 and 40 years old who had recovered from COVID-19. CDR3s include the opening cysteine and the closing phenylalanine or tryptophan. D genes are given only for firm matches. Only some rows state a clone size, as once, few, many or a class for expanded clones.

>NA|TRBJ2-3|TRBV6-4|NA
CASSVRGSWTDTQYF
TGTGCCAGCAGTGTTCGGGGTAGTTGGACAGATACGCAGTATTTT
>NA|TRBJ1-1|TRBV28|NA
CASSLIQGTHEAFF
TGTGCCAGCAGTTTAATTCAGGGGACGCATGAAGCTTTCTTT
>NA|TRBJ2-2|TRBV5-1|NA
CASSLLGDTGELFF
TGCGCCAGCAGCTTGTTGGGAGACACCGGGGAGCTGTTTTTT
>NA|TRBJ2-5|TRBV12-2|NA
CASHHLYRVPGETQYF
TGTGCAAGTCACCACCTTTACAGGGTCCCCGGGGAGACCCAGTACTTC
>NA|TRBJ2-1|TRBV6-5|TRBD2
CASSYSGGSEGNEQFF
TGTGCCAGCAGTTACTCCGGCGGGAGTGAAGGAAATGAGCAGTTCTTC
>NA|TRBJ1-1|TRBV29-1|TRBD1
CSTRQGMNTEAFF
TGCAGCACGCGACAGGGTATGAACACTGAAGCTTTCTTT
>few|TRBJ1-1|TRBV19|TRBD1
CASSIGFGTGEMNTEAFF
TGTGCCAGTAGTATAGGGTTCGGGACAGGTGAGATGAACACTGAAGCTTTCTTT
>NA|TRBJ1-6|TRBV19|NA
CASSSPDTSSYNSPLHF
TGTGCCAGTAGTAGTCCGGACACGAGCTCCTATAATTCACCCCTCCACTTT
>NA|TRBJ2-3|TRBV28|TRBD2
CASSLTSGRVTDTQYF
TGTGCCAGCAGTCTGACTAGCGGGAGGGTCACAGATACGCAGTATTTT
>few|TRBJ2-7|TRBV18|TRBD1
CASSPGQEAYEQYF
TGTGCCAGCTCACCGGGACAGGAGGCCTACGAGCAGTACTTC
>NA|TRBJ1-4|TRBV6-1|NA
CASSEGQGSEKLFF
TGTGCCAGCAGTGAAGGGCAGGGGAGCGAAAAACTGTTTTTT
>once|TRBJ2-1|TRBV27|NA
CASSVRVSYNEQFF
TGTGCCAGCAGCGTCCGGGTCTCCTACAATGAGCAGTTCTTC
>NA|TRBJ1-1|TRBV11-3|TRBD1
CASSPGQGASTEAFF
TGTGCCAGCAGCCCGGGACAGGGGGCGAGCACTGAAGCTTTCTTT
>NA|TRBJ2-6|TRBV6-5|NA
CASMEDLSGANVLTF
TGTGCCAGCATGGAGGACCTCTCTGGGGCCAACGTCCTGACTTTC
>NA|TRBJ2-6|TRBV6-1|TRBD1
CASSDGQGASGANVLTF
TGTGCCAGCAGTGACGGACAGGGCGCCTCTGGGGCCAACGTCCTGACTTTC
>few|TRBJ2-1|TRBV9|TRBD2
CASSPSLFSGSSYNEQFF
TGTGCCAGCAGCCCCTCCCTTTTCAGCGGGAGCTCCTACAATGAGCAGTTCTTC
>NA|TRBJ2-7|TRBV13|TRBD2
CASSLAWTSSYEQYF
TGTGCCAGCAGCTTAGCCTGGACTAGCTCCTACGAGCAGTACTTC
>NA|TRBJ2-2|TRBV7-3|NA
CASSQPVGDTGELFF
TGTGCCAGCAGCCAACCGGTTGGTGACACCGGGGAGCTGTTTTTT
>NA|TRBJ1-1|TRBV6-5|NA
CASIKRRGSEAFF
TGTGCCAGCATTAAGCGCAGGGGCTCTGAAGCTTTCTTT
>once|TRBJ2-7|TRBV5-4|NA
CASSLQLGAEQYF
TGTGCCAGCAGCTTACAGCTCGGCGCCGAGCAGTACTTC
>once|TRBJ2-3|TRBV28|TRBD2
CASVAGLSTDTQYF
TGTGCCAGCGTAGCGGGACTCAGCACAGATACGCAGTATTTT
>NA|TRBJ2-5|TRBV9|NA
CASSEGASGPLAETQYF
TGTGCCAGCAGCGAGGGGGCTAGCGGGCCCCTTGCGGAGACCCAGTACTTC
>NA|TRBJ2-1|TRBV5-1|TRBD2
CASSLATSEGNEQFF
TGCGCCAGCAGCTTGGCCACTAGCGAGGGCAATGAGCAGTTCTTC
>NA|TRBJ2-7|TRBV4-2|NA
CASSQEGGTQSREQYF
TGTGCCAGCAGCCAAGAAGGCGGTACCCAGAGTAGGGAGCAGTACTTC
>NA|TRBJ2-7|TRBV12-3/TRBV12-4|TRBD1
CASSPGTGYEQYF
TGTGCCAGCAGTCCAGGGACAGGGTACGAGCAGTACTTC
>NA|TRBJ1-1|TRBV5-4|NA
CASQENTEAFF
TGTGCCAGCCAGGAGAACACTGAAGCTTTCTTT
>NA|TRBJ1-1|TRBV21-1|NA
CASISGGMNTEAFF
TGTGCCAGCATTTCAGGGGGGATGAACACTGAAGCTTTCTTT
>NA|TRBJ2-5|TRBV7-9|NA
CASSLISQETQYF
TGTGCCAGCAGCTTAATCTCGCAAGAGACCCAGTACTTC
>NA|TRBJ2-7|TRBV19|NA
CASSIGGSGHSYEQYF
TGTGCCAGTAGTATAGGAGGTAGCGGCCACTCCTACGAGCAGTACTTC